This T cell receptor beta chain was captured in a study of cytomegalovirus exposure and HLA in healthy donors. The study, taken as a whole, reports: Subsequent analysis showed first-cohort TCR clusters tending to co-occur in some 110 validation repertoires. Cytomegalovirus-associated TCR beta chains were listed, numbering some 180.

In regard to this clone: Its antigen is not known.

Assay: immunoSEQ multiplex PCR; the TCRdb copy retains only in-frame clones and omits some. Seen here are 120,000 or so clones, around 88% observed once, and the top ten hold around 1.9%. The CDR3 sequence is 11 residues long. The germline gives CDR1 SGHRS, CDR2 YFSETQ. V lost 7 bases to trimming and J lost 9 bases; unmatched junction nucleotides: 4. The sample was PBMCs. V is TRBV5-1 and J is TRBJ2-1, with TRBD2 matching 7 bases. This clonotype originated in a young man in good health and CMV-seronegative. The CDR3 sequence is CASGRESEQFF. The CDR3 DNA reads TGCGCCAGCGGGCGGGAGAGTGAGCAGTTCTTC.